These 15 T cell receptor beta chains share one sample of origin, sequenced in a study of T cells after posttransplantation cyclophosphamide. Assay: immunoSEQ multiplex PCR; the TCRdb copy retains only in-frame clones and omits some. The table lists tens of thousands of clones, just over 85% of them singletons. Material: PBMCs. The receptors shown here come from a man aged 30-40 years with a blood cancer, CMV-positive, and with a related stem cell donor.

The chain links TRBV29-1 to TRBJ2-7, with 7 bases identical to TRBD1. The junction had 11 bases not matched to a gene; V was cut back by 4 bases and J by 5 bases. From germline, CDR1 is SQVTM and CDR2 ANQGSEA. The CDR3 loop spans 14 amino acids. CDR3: CSVVEQTGSHEQYF. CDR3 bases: TGCAGCGTTGTGGAGCAGACAGGGAGCCACGAGCAGTACTTC.

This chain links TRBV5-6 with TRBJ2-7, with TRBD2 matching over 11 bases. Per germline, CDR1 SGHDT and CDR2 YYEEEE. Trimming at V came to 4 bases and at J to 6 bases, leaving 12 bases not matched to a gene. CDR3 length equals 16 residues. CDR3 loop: CASSRKVGLAGGEQYF. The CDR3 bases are TGTGCCAGCAGCCGGAAAGTAGGCCTAGCGGGAGGCGAGCAGTACTTC.

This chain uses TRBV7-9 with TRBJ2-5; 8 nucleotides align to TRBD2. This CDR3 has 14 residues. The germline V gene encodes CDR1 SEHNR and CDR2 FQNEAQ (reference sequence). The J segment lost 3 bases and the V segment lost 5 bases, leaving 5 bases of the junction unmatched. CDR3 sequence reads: CASSRPGGEETQYF. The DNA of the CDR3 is TGTGCCAGCAGCCGACCGGGAGGGGAAGAGACCCAGTACTTC.

Here the CDR3 reads CASSLGSGLYLNQPQHF. CDR3 DNA sequence: TGTGCCAGCAGCCTGGGCAGTGGCCTATATCTGAATCAGCCCCAGCATTTT. The genes are TRBV7-6 and TRBJ1-5; D not resolved. Germline CDR1 and CDR2: SGHVS and FNYEAQ. CDR3 length: 17 amino acids. V was cut by 5 bases and J by 4 bases, with 21 bases left in between.

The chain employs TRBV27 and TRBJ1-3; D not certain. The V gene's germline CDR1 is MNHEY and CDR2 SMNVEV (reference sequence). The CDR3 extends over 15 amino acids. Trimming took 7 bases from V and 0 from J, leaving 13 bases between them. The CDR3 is CASNLDGASGNTIYF. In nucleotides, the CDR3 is TGTGCCAGCAATTTGGATGGAGCCTCTGGAAACACCATATATTTT.

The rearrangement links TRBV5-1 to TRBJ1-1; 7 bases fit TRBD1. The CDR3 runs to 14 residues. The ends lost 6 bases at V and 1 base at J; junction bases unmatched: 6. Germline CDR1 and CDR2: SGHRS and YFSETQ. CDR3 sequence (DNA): TGCGCCAGCACCTGGGACAGACAGAACACTGAAGCTTTCTTT. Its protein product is CASTWDRQNTEAFF.

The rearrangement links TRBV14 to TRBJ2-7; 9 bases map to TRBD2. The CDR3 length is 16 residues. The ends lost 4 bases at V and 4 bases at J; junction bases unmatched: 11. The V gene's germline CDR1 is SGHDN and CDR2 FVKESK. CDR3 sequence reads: CASSPNLGLARYEQYF. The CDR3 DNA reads TGTGCCAGCAGCCCAAACCTCGGACTAGCGAGGTACGAGCAGTACTTC. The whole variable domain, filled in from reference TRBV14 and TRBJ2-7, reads EAGVTQFPSHSVIEKGQTVTLRCDPISGHDNLYWYRRVMGKEIKFLLHFVKESKQDESGMPNNRFLAERTGGTYSTLKVQPAELEDSGVYFCASSPNLGLARYEQYFGPGTRLTVT.

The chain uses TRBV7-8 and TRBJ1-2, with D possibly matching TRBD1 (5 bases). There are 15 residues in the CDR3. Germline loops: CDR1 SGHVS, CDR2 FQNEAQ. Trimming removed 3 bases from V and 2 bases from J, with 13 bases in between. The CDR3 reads CASSFDSGGNYGYTF. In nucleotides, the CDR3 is TGTGCCAGCAGCTTCGACTCGGGGGGAAACTATGGCTACACCTTC.

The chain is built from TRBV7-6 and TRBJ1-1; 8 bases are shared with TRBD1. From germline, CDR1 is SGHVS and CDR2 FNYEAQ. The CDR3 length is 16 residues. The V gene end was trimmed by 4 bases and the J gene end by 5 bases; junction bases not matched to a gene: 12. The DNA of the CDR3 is TGTGCCAGCAGCTCTTACGGACAGGGCATTCGGACTGAAGCTTTCTTT. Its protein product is CASSSYGQGIRTEAFF.

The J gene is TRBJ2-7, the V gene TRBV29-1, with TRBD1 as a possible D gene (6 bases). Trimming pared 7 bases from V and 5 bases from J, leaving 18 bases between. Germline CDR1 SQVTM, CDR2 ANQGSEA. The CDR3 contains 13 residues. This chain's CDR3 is CSASGQLLDEQYF. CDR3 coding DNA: TGCAGCGCCAGCGGACAGCTCCTTGACGAGCAGTACTTC.

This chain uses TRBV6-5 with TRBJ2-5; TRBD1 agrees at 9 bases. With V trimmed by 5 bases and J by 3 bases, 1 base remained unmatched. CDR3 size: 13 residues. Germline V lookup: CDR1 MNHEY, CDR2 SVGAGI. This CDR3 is CASSGTGKETQYF. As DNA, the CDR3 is TGTGCCAGCAGTGGGACAGGGAAAGAGACCCAGTACTTC.

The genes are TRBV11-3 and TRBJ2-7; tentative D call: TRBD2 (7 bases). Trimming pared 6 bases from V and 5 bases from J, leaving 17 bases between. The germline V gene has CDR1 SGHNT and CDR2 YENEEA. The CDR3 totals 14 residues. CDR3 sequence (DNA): TGTGCCAGCAGACGGGGGGCTGAGGCCCACGAGCAGTACTTC. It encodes CASRRGAEAHEQYF.

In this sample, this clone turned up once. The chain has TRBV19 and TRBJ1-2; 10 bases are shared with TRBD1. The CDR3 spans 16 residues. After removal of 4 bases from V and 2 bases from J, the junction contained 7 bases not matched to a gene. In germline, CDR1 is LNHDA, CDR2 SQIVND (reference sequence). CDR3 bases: TGTGCCAGTAGTACGTTGTCGGGACAGGGGAACTATGGCTACACCTTC. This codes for CASSTLSGQGNYGYTF.

The CDR3 reads CASSIDLVAGGPHEQFF. The CDR3 DNA sequence: TGTGCCAGTAGTATAGATCTCGTAGCGGGAGGCCCACATGAGCAGTTCTTC. The V call is TRBV19, the J call TRBJ2-1, with 10 bases lining up with TRBD2. CDR1 and CDR2 (germline): LNHDA, SQIVND (reference sequence). Unmatched junction bases numbered 10, after V lost 0 bases and J lost 8 bases. The CDR3 contains 17 residues.

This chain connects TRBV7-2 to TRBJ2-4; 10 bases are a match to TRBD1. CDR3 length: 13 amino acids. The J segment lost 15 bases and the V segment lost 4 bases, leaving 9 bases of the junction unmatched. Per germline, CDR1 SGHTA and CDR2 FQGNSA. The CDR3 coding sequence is TGTGCCAGCAGCTCCCCCGGACAGGGGGTTTCGTACTTC. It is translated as CASSSPGQGVSYF.